Shown below are 18 T cell receptor beta chains from a single sample sequenced in a study of T cell changes during pregnancy in multiple sclerosis (dated by TCRdb to about 2019). To prepare the library, the immunoSEQ multiplex PCR assay was applied. TCRdb limited this immuneACCESS table to in-frame rearrangements with V and J called. A share of clones is missing; checked studies link under half to unresolved V genes, and the rest is unexplained. Recorded for this sample are around 39,000 clones; 92% of them occurred a single time. About 27% of the sample is held by the ten biggest clonotypes. The source material was CD8+ T cells from peripheral blood mononuclear cells, sampled before pregnancy. The receptors here all came from a female donor with multiple sclerosis, enrolled in a pregnancy study.

The V gene is TRBV28, the J gene TRBJ1-1; no firm D call. Per germline, CDR1 MDHEN and CDR2 SYDVKM. The V end was cut by 6 bases, the J end by 3 bases, with 17 bases between. CDR3 length: 15 amino acids. The CDR3 loop reads CASSDGLPWDTEAFF. The DNA for the CDR3 is TGTGCCAGCAGCGATGGACTGCCTTGGGACACTGAAGCTTTCTTT.

The rearrangement joins TRBV7-9 to TRBJ1-2; 7 bases fit TRBD1. J lost 6 bases, V lost 5 bases, and 12 bases had no gene match. CDR3 length: 15 amino acids. Germline CDR1 is SEHNR and CDR2 is FQNEAQ (reference sequence). This CDR3 is CASSTRTGFVDGYTF. In DNA form, the CDR3 reads TGTGCCAGCAGCACACGGACAGGTTTCGTTGATGGCTACACCTTC. Full variable domain (rest looked up from reference TRBV7-9 and TRBJ1-2): DTGVSQNPRHKITKRGQNVTFRCDPISEHNRLYWYRQTLGQGPEFLTYFQNEAQLEKSRLLSDRFSAERPKGSFSTLEIQRTEQGDSAMYLCASSTRTGFVDGYTFGSGTRLTVV.

The V call is TRBV2, the J call TRBJ1-3; D is possibly TRBD1 (6 bases). Trimming cost V 6 bases and J 0 bases, with 12 bases left between them. The CDR3 loop spans 15 amino acids. Germline-derived CDR1 and CDR2 are SNHLY and FYNNEI. For the CDR3, the DNA is TGTGCCAGCAGGGGGGCTATCCTCTCTGGAAACACCATATATTTT. Its protein product is CASRGAILSGNTIYF.

The rearrangement joins TRBV25-1 to TRBJ1-1; D might be TRBD1 (5 bases). Germline lookup yields CDR1 MGHDK and CDR2 SYGVNS. The CDR3 has 11 amino acids. Trimming took 3 bases from V and 10 from J, leaving 9 bases between them. The CDR3, as DNA: TGTGCCAGCAGTGAGGGGCATGGAGCTTTCTTT. It translates to CASSEGHGAFF. Using reference TRBV25-1 and TRBJ1-1 for the parts outside the CDR3, the full variable domain is EADIYQTPRYLVIGTGKKITLECSQTMGHDKMYWYQQDPGMELHLIHYSYGVNSTEKGDLSSESTVSRIRTEHFPLTLESARPSHTSQYLCASSEGHGAFFGQGTRLTVV.

The chain uses TRBV6-5 and TRBJ1-1, with D possibly matching TRBD1 (5 bases). Trimming cost V 2 bases and J 5 bases, with 12 bases left between them. From germline, CDR1 is MNHEY and CDR2 SVGAGI. This CDR3 is built from 14 residues. CDR3 DNA sequence: TGTGCCAGCAGTTACGGGGCTGGGGGGACTGAAGCTTTCTTT. Amino acids: CASSYGAGGTEAFF.

The genes are TRBV9 and TRBJ2-3; 9 positions match TRBD2. Trimming cost V 0 bases and J 2 bases; bases outside gene matches: 4. The germline CDR1 and CDR2 sequences are SGDLS and YYNGEE. The CDR3 is 16 residues long. CDR3 loop: CASSVGLADNTDTQYF. For the CDR3, the DNA is TGTGCCAGCAGCGTAGGACTAGCGGATAACACAGATACGCAGTATTTT.

The chain is built from TRBV29-1 and TRBJ2-7; 9 nucleotides match TRBD2. Per germline, CDR1 SQVTM and CDR2 ANQGSEA. J was trimmed by 3 bases and V by 6 bases; bases with no gene match: 3. The CDR3 is made up of 12 amino acids. The CDR3 nucleotides read TGCAGCGTAGGGACTAGCAACTACGAGCAGTACTTC. Encoded protein: CSVGTSNYEQYF.

The gene calls are TRBV9 and TRBJ1-2; 7 bases map to TRBD1. After removal of 0 bases from V and 8 bases from J, the junction contained 7 bases not matched to a gene. The length of the CDR3 is 14 residues. CDR1 and CDR2 (germline): SGDLS, YYNGEE. DNA of the CDR3: TGTGCCAGCAGCGTAGGAGGGGGCCGTGGGGGCTACACCTTC. This codes for CASSVGGGRGGYTF.

This chain connects TRBV7-2 to TRBJ1-2; 10 nucleotides match TRBD1. CDR1 SGHTA and CDR2 FQGNSA come from the germline V gene. The CDR3 loop spans 15 amino acids. V lost 5 bases and J lost 4; bases outside the gene matches: 7. CDR3 nucleotides: TGTGCCAGCAGCACTCAGGACAGGGGGGGCTATGGCTACACCTTC. Translation gives CASSTQDRGGYGYTF.

This sequence joins TRBV11-2 and TRBJ2-3; 10 nucleotides agree with TRBD2. CDR3 size: 19 residues. Germline CDR1 SGHAT, CDR2 FQNNGV. J was trimmed by 2 bases and V by 4 bases; bases with no gene match: 15. The CDR3 bases are TGTGCCAGCAGCTCCTTCCCCTCGGGTAGCGGGAGGACCACAGATACGCAGTATTTT. It specifies CASSSFPSGSGRTTDTQYF.

The V gene is TRBV27, the J gene TRBJ1-4; 7 positions agree with TRBD1. The junction had 5 bases not matched to a gene; V was cut back by 4 bases and J by 0 bases. The CDR3 is 16 amino acids. The germline gives CDR1 MNHEY, CDR2 SMNVEV (reference sequence). The CDR3 is CASSYRGPTTNEKLFF. CDR3 DNA sequence: TGTGCCAGCAGTTACAGGGGTCCAACAACTAATGAAAAACTGTTTTTT. The variable domain in full, with the rest retrieved from reference TRBV27 and TRBJ1-4, is EAQVTQNPRYLITVTGKKLTVTCSQNMNHEYMSWYRQDPGLGLRQIYYSMNVEVTDKGDVPEGYKVSRKEKRNFPLILESPSPNQTSLYFCASSYRGPTTNEKLFFGSGTQLSVL.

This chain connects TRBV15 to TRBJ1-5, with D unresolved. V was pared by 1 base and J by 5 bases, with 12 bases between. The germline V gene has CDR1 LNHNV and CDR2 YYDKDF (reference sequence). The CDR3 is made up of 15 amino acids. The CDR3 loop is CATSRVGGGYQPQHF. The CDR3 DNA follows: TGTGCCACCAGCAGAGTCGGAGGCGGATATCAGCCCCAGCATTTT.

The CDR3 DNA follows: TGTGCCTGGAGTGATCCCCGACAGGGGGCCAACGAGCAGTACTTC. Translating gives CAWSDPRQGANEQYF. V and J are TRBV30 and TRBJ2-7, with 10 positions matching TRBD1. V lost 1 base to trimming and J lost 5 bases; unmatched junction nucleotides: 8. The CDR3 loop spans 15 amino acids. Germline CDR1 reads GTSNPN; CDR2 reads SVGIG (reference sequence).

This chain links TRBV28 with TRBJ2-7; possible D gene TRBD1, 6 bases. Germline V CDR1 and CDR2: MDHEN, SYDVKM. V lost 6 bases, J lost 1 base, and 10 bases lay in between. The CDR3 runs to 13 residues. The CDR3 sequence: CASSHGQSYEQYF. The CDR3 bases are TGTGCCAGCAGCCATGGACAGTCCTACGAGCAGTACTTC. The full variable domain, with the rest looked up from reference TRBV28 and TRBJ2-7, is DVKVTQSSRYLVKRTGEKVFLECVQDMDHENMFWYRQDPGLGLRLIYFSYDVKMKEKGDIPEGYSVSREKKERFSLILESASTNQTSMYLCASSHGQSYEQYFGPGTRLTVT.

The rearrangement joins TRBV7-9 to TRBJ2-2; the match to TRBD2 covers 11 bases. Germline trimming cut 5 bases from V and 9 bases from J; bases unmatched to any gene: 11. Germline V gene lookup returns CDR1 SEHNR and CDR2 FQNEAQ (reference sequence). This CDR3 comprises 16 residues. The CDR3 is CASSPWGGLAGRELFF. Here the CDR3 DNA reads TGTGCCAGCAGCCCCTGGGGTGGACTAGCGGGCCGGGAGCTGTTTTTT. The entire variable domain, with the rest obtained from reference TRBV7-9 and TRBJ2-2, is as follows: DTGVSQNPRHKITKRGQNVTFRCDPISEHNRLYWYRQTLGQGPEFLTYFQNEAQLEKSRLLSDRFSAERPKGSFSTLEIQRTEQGDSAMYLCASSPWGGLAGRELFFGEGSRLTVL.

This chain links TRBV27 with TRBJ1-4; D is undetermined. Trimming removed 6 bases from V and 0 bases from J, with 8 bases in between. Germline assignment: CDR1 MNHEY and CDR2 SMNVEV (reference sequence). The CDR3 covers 14 residues. CDR3 sequence (DNA): TGTGCCAGCAGCGAGTTTGCAACTAATGAAAAACTGTTTTTT. Translating it yields CASSEFATNEKLFF.

The CDR3 nucleotides are TGTGCCAGCAGCCCGGGAGCAAATGAGCAGTTCTTC. Its protein is CASSPGANEQFF. This chain connects TRBV7-9 to TRBJ2-1; TRBD2 is a possible D gene (6 bases). Germline values: CDR1 SEHNR, CDR2 FQNEAQ (reference sequence). The CDR3 consists of 12 residues. The V end was cut by 5 bases, the J end by 7 bases, with 9 bases between.

This clone has just one count. This chain uses TRBV6-5 with TRBJ2-1; D remains unclear. CDR1 and CDR2 from the germline V gene are MNHEY and SVGAGI. The V gene lost 8 bases and the J gene lost 9 bases, with 20 bases spanning the gap. The CDR3 runs to 14 residues. Here the CDR3 DNA reads TGTGCCAGCGGCGGTAGCTTTAGGCAGACTGAGCAGTTCTTC. This codes for CASGGSFRQTEQFF.